This record covers a single T cell receptor beta chain. What it recognizes is unknown. The data belong to a study of post-analysis software for immune sequencing data. Study details: The study covered relapsing-remitting, secondary progressive and progressive-relapsing courses of multiple sclerosis.

Prepared TCR beta cDNA libraries contained unique molecular identifiers. The T cell input of roughly 0.95 to 11 million gave a few hundred thousand cDNA molecules. Via MiXCR, TCRdb re-called the PCR reads, giving one row per CDR3 protein. The sample includes fewer than 850,000 distinct CDR3 sequences, about half seen only once; the top ten take 4.9%. Findings and limits, study-wide: By F measure, samples from a shared preparation batch strongly co-clustered. Higher frequency in patients than in controls was seen for about five TRBV segments, with TRBV5-6, TRBV5-1 and TRBV20-1 among them. When compared against controls, multiple sclerosis patients showed significantly lower normalized Chao1 diversity.

This CDR3 contains 17 residues. Germline assignment: CDR1 LGHNA and CDR2 YSLEER. Deletions cut 1 base from V and 6 bases from J, with 19 bases between. Sequencing used blood. The receptor was derived from a girl aged 10 to 17 with multiple sclerosis. The V call is TRBV4-3, the J call TRBJ2-1, with D perhaps TRBD2 (5 bases). CDR3 DNA sequence: TGCGCCAGCAGCCAAGTGACCAGCCAAAGGAGGATCAATGAGCAGTTCTTC. As protein: CASSQVTSQRRINEQFF.